The TCR beta chain under discussion was sequenced for a study of blood T cells in healthy people across ages. The study's findings and limits: More naive CD4+ cells and higher diversity marked long-lived donors relative to aged donors.

The V and J ends lost 5 bases and 8 bases respectively, with 17 bases between them. This CDR3 region has 13 residues. Germline V gene sequence: CDR1 DFQATT, CDR2 SNEGSKA (reference sequence). As for this clonotype: The target antigen is unknown.

For the second PCR, which ran for 7 to 11 cycles, a sample-barcoded 5' primer and a J-beta primer mix were used. Through a template-switch adaptor with 12 random nucleotides, each cDNA molecule received a tag. One entry per CDR3 protein results from TCRdb running MiXCR on the 5' RACE reads. The data hold some 1.6 million distinct CDR3 sequences, with about 31% observed a single time. This TCR was recovered from a woman aged 30 to 39 in good health. Sequenced material: blood. J is TRBJ2-3 and V is TRBV20-1; TRBD2 is a possible D gene (5 bases). This chain's CDR3 is CSADAGPGSTQYF. DNA of the CDR3: TGCAGTGCTGATGCCGGCCCGGGGAGTACGCAGTATTTT.